These 29 T cell receptor beta chains share one sample of origin, sequenced in a study of T-cell reconstitution after alpha-beta-depleted transplantation in children (dated by TCRdb to about 2016). The treatment or condition label here, explained by the study, means: allogeneic hematopoietic cell transplantation with graft depleted of TCRalphabeta T cells and CD19 B cells. Preparation of the library involved PCR. Sequencing instrument: Illumina HiSeq 2500. To normalize quantification of the TCRbeta repertoire, the TCR libraries were built with molecular barcoding that relied on unique molecular identifiers. Using fastp trimming at Q25 and MiXCR clonotype assembly, TCRdb reanalyzed the public sequencing data and kept in-frame beta chains. Rows matching on CDR3 protein sequence are summarized as one entry with the most common DNA and genes. The sample table contains 450,000 to 550,000 distinct CDR3 sequences; only one count was recorded for about an eighth of them. The ten largest clonotypes hold around 15% of the sample.

This sample comprised PBMCs, mostly from graft donor cells, obtained 180 days after TCRalphabeta/CD19-depleted stem cell transplant. These receptors originate from a female patient aged 2 to 10 who had a stem cell transplant for aplastic anemia, so the T cells may come from the graft donor.

CDR3 nucleotide sequence: TGTGCCAGCAGTGGACCAGCGGGAGGGAGCTCCTACAATGAGCAGTTCTTC. Protein sequence: CASSGPAGGSSYNEQFF. J is TRBJ2-1 and V is TRBV12-3 or TRBV12-4; TRBD2 agrees at 10 bases. This CDR3 spans 17 amino acids. Trimming at V came to 5 bases and at J to 0 bases, leaving 7 bases not matched to a gene.

The rearrangement uses TRBV24-1 and TRBJ2-7, with D possibly TRBD1 on 5 matching bases. Germline V gene data show CDR1 as KGHDR and CDR2 as SFDVKD. V dropped 2 bases and J dropped 1 base, with 8 bases sitting between them. The CDR3 extends over 14 amino acids. CDR3 sequence: CATSDSGKSYEQYF. As DNA, the CDR3 is TGTGCCACCAGTGATTCAGGGAAATCCTACGAGCAGTACTTC.

A few counts support this clonotype. The chain is built from TRBV20-1 and TRBJ2-3; 11 nucleotides agree with TRBD2. The CDR3 has 14 amino acids. With 7 bases clipped from V and 4 bases from J, the junction kept 7 bases outside the gene matches. CDR1 is DFQATT, CDR2 SNEGSKA, per germline (reference sequence). The CDR3 DNA is TGCAGTGGTGCGACTAGCGGGGCCCCAGATACGCAGTATTTT. It codes for CSGATSGAPDTQYF.

The V gene is TRBV29-1, the J gene TRBJ2-3; 9 nucleotides match TRBD1. Germline-derived CDR1 and CDR2 are SQVTM and ANQGSEA. The V segment lost 8 bases and the J segment 4 bases; nucleotides outside the gene matches: 7. The CDR3 length is 13 residues. The CDR3 here is CSSRDREPDTQYF. The CDR3 nucleotides read TGCAGCAGCCGGGACAGGGAACCAGATACGCAGTATTTT.

There are many counts of this clonotype. The chain carries TRBV29-1 and TRBJ2-7; D is unresolved. The CDR3 covers 11 residues. V was clipped by 3 bases and J by 4 bases, with 7 bases between them. Germline V gene lookup returns CDR1 SQVTM and CDR2 ANQGSEA. The CDR3 DNA reads as TGCAGCGTTGATGTCGGATACGAGCAGTACTTC. This translates into CSVDVGYEQYF.

The V and J genes are TRBV11-3 and TRBJ1-3; D uncertain. Germline CDR1 is SGHNT and CDR2 is YENEEA. CDR3 length: 17 residues. With 5 bases removed from V and 0 bases from J, the gap between germline ends came to 17 bases. CDR3 in DNA: TGTGCCAGCAGCCCCCCTGGCAGGCTTGGCTCTGGAAACACCATATATTTT. Protein sequence: CASSPPGRLGSGNTIYF.

This clonotype showed up just a few times. This chain connects TRBV28 to TRBJ2-1; D is unresolved. The CDR3 sequence is 12 residues long. The germline V and J ends were trimmed by 4 bases and 5 bases, with 6 bases remaining between them. Per the germline V gene, CDR1 is MDHEN and CDR2 is SYDVKM. The CDR3 reads CASSSADNEQFF. Here the CDR3 DNA reads TGTGCCAGCAGTTCCGCGGACAATGAGCAGTTCTTC.

This clonotype was detected only a few times. The chain has TRBV7-9 and TRBJ2-5, with D unclear. V was cut by 0 bases and J by 5 bases, with 10 bases left in between. Germline V gives CDR1 SEHNR, CDR2 FQNEAQ (reference sequence). The CDR3 has 14 residues. This CDR3 is CASSLAWAGETQYF. CDR3 bases: TGTGCCAGCAGCTTAGCTTGGGCCGGGGAGACCCAGTACTTC.

The chain carries TRBV15 and TRBJ2-7; D remains unclear. The CDR3 totals 16 residues. Germline V lookup: CDR1 LNHNV, CDR2 YYDKDF (reference sequence). The ends were cut back, 0 bases at V and 3 bases at J, with 15 bases in the middle. CDR3: CATSRDTERISYEQYF. The CDR3 DNA reads TGTGCCACCAGCAGAGATACCGAGCGAATAAGCTACGAGCAGTACTTC.

This clonotype has a handful of counts. This chain connects TRBV7-9 to TRBJ1-4, with D unresolved. The CDR3 has 15 residues. Per germline, CDR1 SEHNR and CDR2 FQNEAQ (reference sequence). Trimming cost V 2 bases and J 7 bases, with 14 bases left between them. CDR3 coding DNA: TGTGCCAGCAGCTTAAGATGGGAGCGGGGTGAAAAACTGTTTTTT. Protein: CASSLRWERGEKLFF.

This chain connects TRBV29-1 to TRBJ1-5; 7 bases are a match to TRBD1. Unmatched junction bases numbered 6, after V lost 4 bases and J lost 6 bases. CDR1 is SQVTM, CDR2 ANQGSEA, per germline. The CDR3 is 13 residues long. CDR3 sequence reads: CSVAHRDSQPQHF. In DNA, the CDR3 is TGCAGCGTTGCGCACAGGGACAGTCAGCCCCAGCATTTT.

There are a few counts of this clonotype. V gene TRBV21-1 combines with J gene TRBJ2-3; the D segment call TRBD1 is taken from the table without a DNA check. TRBV21-1 represents a pseudogene. This CDR3 has 15 residues. CDR3 nucleotide sequence: TGTGCCAGCAGCAAAGCAAGGGGTAGCACAGATACGCAGTATTTT. This codes for CASSKARGSTDTQYF.

This clonotype has only a few counts. The V and J genes are TRBV20-1 and TRBJ2-5, with TRBD1 matching over 8 bases. The ends lost 1 base at V and 5 bases at J; junction bases unmatched: 9. Germline loops: CDR1 DFQATT, CDR2 SNEGSKA (reference sequence). The CDR3 loop spans 15 amino acids. The CDR3, as DNA: TGCAGTGCTAGAGCCCGGACAGGGCCGGGGGAGACCCAGTACTTC. Its translation: CSARARTGPGETQYF.

The chain couples TRBV7-6 to TRBJ1-4; D not certain. Germline-derived CDR1 and CDR2 are SGHVS and FNYEAQ. Between the trimmed V and J ends, which lost 4 bases and 5 bases, there was a span of 5 bases. The CDR3 sequence is 12 residues long. The CDR3 DNA reads TGTGCCAGCAGCTCCGTAAATGAAAAACTGTTTTTT. Amino acids: CASSSVNEKLFF.

The chain combines TRBV7-8 with TRBJ2-1, with D maybe TRBD2 (6 bases). In germline, CDR1 is SGHVS, CDR2 FQNEAQ. The CDR3 is made up of 15 amino acids. V lost 5 bases to trimming and J lost 7 bases, with 18 bases between them. CDR3 protein: CASSRELLAVNEQFF. CDR3 nucleotide sequence: TGTGCCAGCAGCAGGGAGCTACTAGCTGTTAATGAGCAGTTCTTC. The full variable domain, in which reference TRBV7-8 and TRBJ2-1 provide the parts outside the CDR3, is GAGVSQSPRYKVAKRGQDVALRCDPISGHVSLFWYQQALGQGPEFLTYFQNEAQLDKSGLPSDRFFAERPEGSVSTLKIQRTQQEDSAVYLCASSRELLAVNEQFFGPGTRLTVL.

This clonotype has more than one count but fewer than ten. The rearrangement joins TRBV5-1 to TRBJ1-1; 8 nucleotides align to TRBD1. V lost 4 bases and J lost 5; bases outside the gene matches: 10. The CDR3 runs to 15 residues. The V gene's germline CDR1 is SGHRS and CDR2 YFSETQ. CDR3 protein: CASSRDRRSKTEAFF. The CDR3 DNA sequence: TGCGCCAGCAGCCGGGACAGGAGGTCGAAGACTGAAGCTTTCTTT.

This clonotype was found a few times. This chain joins TRBV7-8 and TRBJ2-3; D may match TRBD1 or TRBD2 (6 bases each). The CDR3 has 17 residues. The germline V gene encodes CDR1 SGHVS and CDR2 FQNEAQ. Trimming left V 1 base short and J 0 bases short, with 14 bases between. The CDR3 region is CASSLGGATLSTDTQYF. DNA for the CDR3: TGTGCCAGCAGCTTAGGGGGGGCAACCCTTAGCACAGATACGCAGTATTTT.

A few counts support this clonotype. The CDR3: CSAERTGGRETQYF. CDR3 DNA sequence: TGCAGTGCTGAACGGACAGGGGGCCGAGAGACCCAGTACTTC. The chain combines TRBV20-1 with TRBJ2-5, with 11 bases identical to TRBD1. CDR3 size: 14 residues. V shed 5 bases, J shed 4 bases, and the junction held 6 bases outside the gene matches. CDR1 and CDR2 (germline): DFQATT, SNEGSKA (reference sequence).

This clonotype was observed a few times. The chain has TRBV6-5 and TRBJ2-1, with D unresolved. CDR1 and CDR2 (germline): MNHEY, SVGAGI. The CDR3 runs 17 residues. The ends were cut back, 0 bases at V and 0 bases at J, with 12 bases in the middle. CDR3 coding DNA: TGTGCCAGCAGTTACTCGAGTACGGCCTCCTCCTACAATGAGCAGTTCTTC. Residues: CASSYSSTASSYNEQFF.

This clonotype was observed a few times. V gene TRBV15 combines with J gene TRBJ2-7, with D perhaps matching TRBD2 (6 bases). Trimming cost V 1 base and J 2 bases, with 9 bases left between them. The CDR3 loop spans 14 amino acids. Germline assignment: CDR1 LNHNV and CDR2 YYDKDF (reference sequence). The CDR3 DNA sequence: TGTGCCACCAGCAGAGGGACGGGAGCCTACGAGCAGTACTTC. It translates to CATSRGTGAYEQYF. Complete variable domain (other parts from reference TRBV15 and TRBJ2-7): DAMVIQNPRYQVTQFGKPVTLSCSQTLNHNVMYWYQQKSSQAPKLLFHYYDKDFNNEADTPDNFQSRRPNTSFCFLDIRSPGLGDTAMYLCATSRGTGAYEQYFGPGTRLTVT.

V is TRBV6-2 or TRBV6-3 and J is TRBJ2-1; D is unclear. The CDR3 consists of 14 residues. Looked up from germline, CDR1 is MNHEY and CDR2 is SVGEGT. V gave up 8 bases and J gave up 6 bases, with 17 bases separating them. CDR3 sequence (DNA): TGTGCCAGCTCATTCGTACTTCAGACCAATGAGCAGTTCTTC. It yields the protein CASSFVLQTNEQFF.

The chain is built from TRBV19 and TRBJ2-1; 10 bases fit TRBD2. V shed 7 bases and J 9 bases; nucleotides not matched to a gene: 18. CDR3 length: 17 residues. Germline assignment: CDR1 LNHDA and CDR2 SQIVND (reference sequence). CDR3 amino acids: CASTPRKVGTSAGEQFF. The CDR3 DNA reads as TGTGCCAGTACCCCCCGAAAGGTAGGGACTAGCGCAGGTGAGCAGTTCTTC. The variable domain in full, with the rest retrieved from reference TRBV19 and TRBJ2-1, is DGGITQSPKYLFRKEGQNVTLSCEQNLNHDAMYWYRQDPGQGLRLIYYSQIVNDFQKGDIAEGYSVSREKKESFPLTVTSAQKNPTAFYLCASTPRKVGTSAGEQFFGPGTRLTVL.

As DNA, the CDR3 is TGTGCCACCGCGGGACTAGAACACTACAATGAGCAGTTCTTC. Its translation: CATAGLEHYNEQFF. V gene TRBV24-1 combines with J gene TRBJ2-1; 8 nucleotides line up with TRBD2. V trimming: 9 bases; J trimming: 3 bases; junction bases outside the gene matches: 6. The CDR3 loop spans 14 amino acids. Germline lookup yields CDR1 KGHDR and CDR2 SFDVKD.

This clonotype was seen a few times. V is TRBV6-2 or TRBV6-3 and J is TRBJ2-3; 8 bases agree with TRBD2. The CDR3 loop spans 19 amino acids. J gave up 0 bases and V 0 bases, and 11 bases lay outside the gene matches. From germline, CDR1 is MNHEY and CDR2 SVGEGT. The CDR3 bases are TGTGCCAGCAGTTACTCGACTTGGCGGGAGGCCGCAAGCACAGATACGCAGTATTTT. Its translation is CASSYSTWREAASTDTQYF.

This clonotype showed up many times. The CDR3, as DNA: TGTGCCAGCAGTCCTCAGGGCGGGGACTATGGCTACACCTTC. The encoded protein is CASSPQGGDYGYTF. The chain employs TRBV12-3 or TRBV12-4 and TRBJ1-2; maybe TRBD1 (5 bases). Trimming took 5 bases from V and 3 from J, leaving 13 bases between them. The CDR3 length is 14 residues.

The V and J genes are TRBV28 and TRBJ2-3, with D hard to call. V shed 3 bases and J shed 6 bases, with 7 bases lying between them. Germline V lookup: CDR1 MDHEN, CDR2 SYDVKM. CDR3 length: 12 residues. The DNA for the CDR3 is TGTGCCAGCAGTTTTGGTTGGGATACGCAGTATTTT. Protein sequence: CASSFGWDTQYF.

This chain uses TRBV6-2 or TRBV6-3 with TRBJ2-1; D is ambiguous. V was trimmed by 6 bases and J by 2 bases, leaving 8 bases between them. The germline CDR1 and CDR2 sequences are MNHEY and SVGEGT. CDR3 length: 13 residues. The DNA of the CDR3 is TGTGCCAGCAGCACCGGACCCTACAATGAGCAGTTCTTC. It encodes CASSTGPYNEQFF.

The rearrangement uses TRBV24-1 and TRBJ2-2; D not certain. V was pared by 3 bases and J by 3 bases, with 4 bases between. The CDR3 totals 13 residues. The germline gives CDR1 KGHDR, CDR2 SFDVKD. CDR3 sequence: CATSDPHTGELFF. CDR3 sequence (DNA): TGTGCCACCAGTGATCCGCACACCGGGGAGCTGTTTTTT.

This clonotype came up a few times. V gene TRBV6-2 or TRBV6-3 combines with J gene TRBJ2-7; D possibly matches TRBD1 or TRBD2 (5 bases each). The CDR3 runs 16 residues. Trimming shortened V by 4 bases and J by 3 bases, and 19 bases separated the two germline ends. From germline, CDR1 is MNHEY and CDR2 SVGEGT. The CDR3 spells CASSWGPLGVRYEQYV. In DNA, the CDR3 is TGTGCCAGCAGTTGGGGCCCTTTGGGAGTCCGCTACGAGCAGTACGTC.